The clone carrying this T cell receptor beta chain was detected only a few times. Its antigen remains unknown. The source of the sample is a study of blood T cells in healthy people across ages. Study results and limitations: TCR beta diversity was tightly associated with the proportion of naive T cells.

The CDR3 is 14 residues long. Trimming cost V 5 bases and J 7 bases, with 18 bases left between them. CDR1 is DFQATT and CDR2 is SNEGSKA in the germline V gene (reference sequence). Through a sample-barcoded 5' primer and a J-beta primer mix, a second PCR was run for roughly 7 to 12 cycles. TCRdb itself ran the 5' RACE reads through MiXCR, one entry per CDR3 protein. The sample has roughly 1,500,000 distinct CDR3 sequences, roughly 40% seen once. The chain is built from TRBV20-1 and TRBJ2-4; D unclear. The source of this sequence is a woman in her late teens or twenties in good health. The sample consisted of blood. This CDR3 is CSAVPGLHGNIQYF. The CDR3 nucleotides read TGCAGTGCTGTCCCCGGGTTGCATGGGAACATTCAGTACTTC.